This T cell receptor beta chain was sequenced for a study of identical twins. Overall study findings and caveats: Twins shared beta out-of-frame sequences in excess, but this excess was weaker. Fewer insertions characterized abundant cord blood beta clonotypes, whereas memory repertoires showed none.

V gave up 4 bases and J gave up 5 bases; unmatched junction bases: 16. CDR1 and CDR2 from the germline V gene are SGHRS and YFSETQ. There are 17 residues in the CDR3. TCRdb reanalysed the 5' RACE reads using MiXCR and keeps one entry per CDR3 protein. The sample contains hundreds of thousands of distinct CDR3 sequences, 10% to 15% of which appear only once. About this clonotype itself: The target antigen is unknown.

The same sample was also studied in work on yellow fever vaccine responses in identical twins.

The sample was PBMCs. The sequence derives from a woman younger than 35 in good health. The chain is built from TRBV5-1 and TRBJ2-3; 7 positions agree with TRBD2. The CDR3 region has the DNA TGCGCCAGCAGCCACACTAGCGACGGTCGATTTGGAGATACGCAGTATTTT. It codes for CASSHTSDGRFGDTQYF.